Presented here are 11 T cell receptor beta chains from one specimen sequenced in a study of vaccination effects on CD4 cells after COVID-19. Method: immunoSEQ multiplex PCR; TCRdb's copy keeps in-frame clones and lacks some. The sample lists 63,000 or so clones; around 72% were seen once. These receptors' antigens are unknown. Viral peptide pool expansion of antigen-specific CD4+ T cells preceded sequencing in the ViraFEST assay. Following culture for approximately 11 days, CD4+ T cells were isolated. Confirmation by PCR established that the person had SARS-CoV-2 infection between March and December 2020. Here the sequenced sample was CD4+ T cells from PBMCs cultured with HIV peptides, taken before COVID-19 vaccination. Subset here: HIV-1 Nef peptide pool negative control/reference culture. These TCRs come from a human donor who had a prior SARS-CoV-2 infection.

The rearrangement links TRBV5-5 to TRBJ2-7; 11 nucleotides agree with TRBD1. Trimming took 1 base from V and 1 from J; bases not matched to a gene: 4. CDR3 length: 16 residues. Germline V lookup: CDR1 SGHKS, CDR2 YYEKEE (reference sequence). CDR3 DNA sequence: TGTGCCAGCAGCTTGAGTCGGGACAGGGGGTCCTACGAGCAGTACTTC. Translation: CASSLSRDRGSYEQYF.

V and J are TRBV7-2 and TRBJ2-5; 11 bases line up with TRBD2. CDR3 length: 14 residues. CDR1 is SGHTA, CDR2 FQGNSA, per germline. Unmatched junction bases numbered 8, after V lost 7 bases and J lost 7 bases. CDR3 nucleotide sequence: TGTGCCAGCATGACTAGCGGGGCCTTGGGGACCCAGTACTTC. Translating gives CASMTSGALGTQYF.

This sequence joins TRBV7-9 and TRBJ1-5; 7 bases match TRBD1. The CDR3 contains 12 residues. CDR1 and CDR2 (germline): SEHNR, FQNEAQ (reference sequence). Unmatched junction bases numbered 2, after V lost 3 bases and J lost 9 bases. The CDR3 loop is CASSFRQGPQHF. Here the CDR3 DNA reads TGTGCCAGCAGCTTCCGACAGGGGCCCCAGCATTTT.

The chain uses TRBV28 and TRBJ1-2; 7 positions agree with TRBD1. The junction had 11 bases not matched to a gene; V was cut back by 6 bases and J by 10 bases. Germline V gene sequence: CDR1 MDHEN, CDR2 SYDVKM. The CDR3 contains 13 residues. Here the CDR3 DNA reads TGTGCCAGCAGAACCTCCGGGACAGACGTCTACACCTTC. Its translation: CASRTSGTDVYTF.

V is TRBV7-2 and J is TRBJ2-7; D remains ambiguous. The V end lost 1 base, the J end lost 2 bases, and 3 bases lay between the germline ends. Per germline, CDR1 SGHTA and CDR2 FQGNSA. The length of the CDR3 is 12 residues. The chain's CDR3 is CASSLDAYEQYF. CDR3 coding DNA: TGTGCCAGCAGCTTAGATGCCTACGAGCAGTACTTC.

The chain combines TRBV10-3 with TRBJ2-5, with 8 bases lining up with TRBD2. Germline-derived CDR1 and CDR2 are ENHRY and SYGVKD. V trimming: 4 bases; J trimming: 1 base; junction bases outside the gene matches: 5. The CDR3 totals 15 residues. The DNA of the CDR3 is TGTGCCATCAGTGTCGGGGGGACTAGCCAAGAGACCCAGTACTTC. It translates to CAISVGGTSQETQYF.

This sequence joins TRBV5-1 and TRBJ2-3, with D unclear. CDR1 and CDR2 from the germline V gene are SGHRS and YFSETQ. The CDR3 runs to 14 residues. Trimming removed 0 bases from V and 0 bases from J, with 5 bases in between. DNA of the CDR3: TGCGCCAGCAGCTTGGGTGGTAGCACAGATACGCAGTATTTT. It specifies CASSLGGSTDTQYF.

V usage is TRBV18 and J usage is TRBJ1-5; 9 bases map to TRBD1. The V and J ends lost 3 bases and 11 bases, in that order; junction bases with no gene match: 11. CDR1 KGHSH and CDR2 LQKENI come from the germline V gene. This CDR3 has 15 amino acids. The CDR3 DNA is TGTGCCAGCTCACCTACGGGGGACAGGGCTCGAGCCCAGCATTTT. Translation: CASSPTGDRARAQHF. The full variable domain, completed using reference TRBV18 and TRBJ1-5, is NAGVMQNPRHLVRRRGQEARLRCSPMKGHSHVYWYRQLPEEGLKFMVYLQKENIIDESGMPKERFSAEFPKEGPSILRIQQVVRGDSAAYFCASSPTGDRARAQHFGDGTRLSIL.

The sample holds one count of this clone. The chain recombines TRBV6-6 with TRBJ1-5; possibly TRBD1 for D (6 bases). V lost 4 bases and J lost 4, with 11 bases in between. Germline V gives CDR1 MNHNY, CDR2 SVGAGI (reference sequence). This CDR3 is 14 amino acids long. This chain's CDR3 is CASSWTVSNQPQHF. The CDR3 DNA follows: TGTGCCAGCAGTTGGACAGTATCTAATCAGCCCCAGCATTTT.

CDR3 nucleotide sequence: TGTGCCAGCAGCCTAAGGGGCTCTGGGGCCAACGTCCTGACTTTC. Translating gives CASSLRGSGANVLTF. The rearrangement uses TRBV7-8 and TRBJ2-6; D perhaps matches TRBD1 (5 bases). The V gene lost 5 bases and the J gene lost 0 bases, with 8 bases spanning the gap. This CDR3 spans 15 amino acids. CDR1 is SGHVS, CDR2 FQNEAQ, per germline.

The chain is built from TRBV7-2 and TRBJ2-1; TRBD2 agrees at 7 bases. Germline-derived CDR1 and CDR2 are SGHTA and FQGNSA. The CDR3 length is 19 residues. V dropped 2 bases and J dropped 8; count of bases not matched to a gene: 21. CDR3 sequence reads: CASSLTYTLGGGFDDEQFF. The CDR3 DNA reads TGTGCCAGCAGCTTAACATATACGTTGGGCGGGGGTTTTGATGATGAGCAGTTCTTC.